The rows below give T cell receptor beta chains drawn from one sample of a study of early T cells in non-severe SARS-CoV-2 infection. Using its own MiXCR run on the 5' RACE reads, TCRdb lists one record per CDR3 protein. Altogether about 80,000 distinct CDR3 sequences are present, roughly 9.6% being singletons, with the ten largest covering about 4.8%. Sequenced: whole blood. Source of these receptors: an adult who was a healthcare worker with PCR-confirmed SARS-CoV-2 infection or an uninfected control (not recorded which). The CDR3 runs from the conserved cysteine through the conserved F or W. The order of the fields is D gene, CDR3 length, clone size, V gene, J gene, CDR3 protein, CDR3 DNA. A D gene is named only where the DNA matches it firmly. Some rows have no size entry. The others give once, few or many, or a class for an expanded clone.

>NA|13|many|TRBV29-1|TRBJ2-3
CSVIGLGTDTQYF
TGCAGCGTTATTGGACTCGGCACAGATACGCAGTATTTT
>NA|12|many|TRBV11-1|TRBJ2-7
CASSQFTYEQYF
TGTGCCAGCAGCCAATTTACCTACGAGCAGTACTTC
>TRBD2|16|many|TRBV12-3/TRBV12-4|TRBJ2-1
CASSLGVTSGLSEQFF
TGTGCCAGCAGTTTGGGGGTGACTAGCGGGCTCTCCGAGCAGTTCTTC
>NA|14|NA|TRBV7-3|TRBJ2-3
CASSLRGGADTQYF
TGTGCCAGCAGCTTAAGAGGAGGGGCAGATACGCAGTATTTT
>TRBD2|13|many|TRBV28|TRBJ2-1
CASSYGRGIVQFF
TGTGCCAGCAGTTACGGGAGGGGTATAGTGCAGTTCTTC
>NA|12|many|TRBV19|TRBJ1-6
CASAGAGSPLHF
TGTGCCTCGGCGGGGGCAGGTTCACCCCTCCACTTT
>NA|15|NA|TRBV15|TRBJ2-5
CATSRDPRGQETQYF
TGTGCCACCAGCAGAGATCCCCGTGGACAAGAGACCCAGTACTTC
>NA|14|NA|TRBV7-2|TRBJ1-1
CASSLGIPNTEAFF
TGTGCCAGCAGCTTAGGCATCCCGAACACTGAAGCTTTCTTT
>TRBD2|14|many|TRBV5-1|TRBJ2-7
CASSLAGLGYEQYF
TGCGCCAGCAGCTTGGCGGGACTAGGGTACGAGCAGTACTTC
>NA|12|few|TRBV10-3|TRBJ1-1
CAISRPGAEAFF
TGTGCCATCAGTCGCCCGGGGGCTGAAGCTTTCTTT
>TRBD2|16|NA|TRBV5-5|TRBJ2-5
CASSHRLAGNQETQYF
TGTGCCAGCAGCCACCGACTAGCGGGAAATCAAGAGACCCAGTACTTC
>NA|13|NA|TRBV28|TRBJ1-1
CAGWKTGNTEAFF
TGTGCCGGCTGGAAGACGGGGAACACTGAAGCTTTCTTT
>TRBD2|15|few|TRBV20-1|TRBJ2-7
CSARVLGLADYEQYF
TGCAGTGCTAGAGTCCTGGGACTAGCGGACTACGAGCAGTACTTC
>NA|13|many|TRBV28|TRBJ1-1
CASSLGDVGEAFF
TGTGCCAGCAGTTTGGGGGACGTGGGTGAAGCTTTCTTT
>TRBD2|15|NA|TRBV20-1|TRBJ2-7
CSAGFSGLGSYEQYF
TGCAGTGCTGGGTTTAGCGGGTTGGGGTCCTACGAGCAGTACTTC
>TRBD2|16|many|TRBV5-1|TRBJ2-5
CASKLAGGLGQETQYF
TGCGCCAGCAAACTAGCGGGAGGGCTCGGGCAAGAGACCCAGTACTTC
>TRBD2|19|many|TRBV11-2|TRBJ2-1
CASSSLAGGFGSSYNEQFF
TGTGCCAGCAGCTCCCTAGCGGGAGGGTTCGGGAGCTCCTACAATGAGCAGTTCTTC
>NA|12|few|TRBV10-3|TRBJ2-3
CAISYTTDTQYF
TGTGCCATCAGTTATACCACAGATACGCAGTATTTT
>NA|12|NA|TRBV5-6|TRBJ2-3
CASSLGDYTQYF
TGTGCCAGCAGCTTGGGGGACTATACGCAGTATTTT
>NA|17|many|TRBV7-2|TRBJ1-5
CASSLGQRGNNNQPQHF
TGTGCCAGCAGCTTAGGTCAGAGAGGGAACAATAATCAGCCCCAGCATTTT
>NA|11|few|TRBV7-3|TRBJ2-1
CASSFDNEQFF
TGTGCCAGCAGCTTCGACAATGAGCAGTTCTTC
>NA|14|many|TRBV28|TRBJ2-3
CASSLSTTTDTQYF
TGTGCCAGCAGTTTATCTACTACCACAGATACGCAGTATTTT
>NA|17|many|TRBV7-6|TRBJ2-7
CASSFGLASVPTYEQYF
TGTGCCAGCAGCTTTGGATTAGCGTCCGTCCCTACCTACGAGCAGTACTTC
>NA|16|NA|TRBV30|TRBJ2-2
CAWTIPKGGITGELFF
TGTGCCTGGACCATCCCAAAGGGGGGAATCACCGGGGAGCTGTTTTTT
>TRBD1|13|many|TRBV6-2/TRBV6-3|TRBJ2-2
CASGQGFTGELFF
TGTGCCAGCGGACAGGGCTTCACCGGGGAGCTGTTTTTT
>NA|12|many|TRBV10-3|TRBJ2-2
CAISRNTGELFF
TGTGCCATCAGTCGGAACACCGGGGAGCTGTTTTTT
>NA|15|NA|TRBV28|TRBJ2-3
CASKLQERSGDTQYF
TGTGCCAGCAAATTACAGGAGCGGTCCGGAGATACGCAGTATTTT
>NA|16|few|TRBV11-2|TRBJ1-5
CASSLSGRAAGQPQHF
TGTGCCAGCAGCTTATCGGGCAGGGCGGCGGGACAGCCCCAGCATTTT
>NA|14|many|TRBV6-6|TRBJ1-6
CASGYSTNNSPLHF
TGTGCCAGCGGTTACTCGACCAATAATTCACCCCTCCACTTT
>NA|17|many|TRBV14|TRBJ2-5
CASSPFGLWDGQETQYF
TGTGCCAGCAGCCCCTTCGGCTTATGGGACGGTCAAGAGACCCAGTACTTC
>NA|13|NA|TRBV9|TRBJ2-5
CASSPHLTETQYF
TGTGCCAGCAGCCCTCACCTCACAGAGACCCAGTACTTC
>NA|13|few|TRBV18|TRBJ1-3
CASSQEIGNTIYF
TGTGCCAGCTCACAAGAGATTGGAAACACCATATATTTT
>NA|13|many|TRBV5-1|TRBJ1-1
CASSWRSGGEAFF
TGCGCCAGCAGCTGGCGGTCGGGGGGAGAAGCTTTCTTT
>NA|14|many|TRBV5-1|TRBJ2-7
CASSPGRSDDLRYF
TGCGCCAGCAGCCCAGGGCGATCGGACGATCTTCGGTACTTC
>TRBD2|15|few|TRBV30|TRBJ2-1
CAWSTTGLAANEQFF
TGTGCCTGGAGCACCACCGGACTAGCGGCAAATGAGCAGTTCTTC
>NA|14|NA|TRBV12-3/TRBV12-4|TRBJ1-1
CASSAGHLNTEAFF
TGTGCCAGCAGTGCGGGACACTTGAACACTGAAGCTTTCTTT
>NA|19|few|TRBV27|TRBJ2-4
CASSSRALSLGIDKNIQYF
TGTGCCAGCAGTTCCCGGGCGCTCTCCTTGGGGATTGACAAAAACATTCAGTACTTC
>NA|14|many|TRBV7-2|TRBJ1-6
CASSLAGDSLPLHF
TGTGCCAGCAGCTTAGCAGGGGATTCTCTACCCCTCCACTTT
>TRBD2|15|NA|TRBV10-3|TRBJ2-1
CAISEKRGYLNEQFF
TGTGCCATCAGTGAAAAGCGGGGCTACCTCAATGAGCAGTTCTTC
>NA|14|many|TRBV25-1|TRBJ2-5
CASSETGSQETQYF
TGTGCCAGCAGTGAAACGGGCAGCCAAGAGACCCAGTACTTC
>TRBD2|15|NA|TRBV7-8|TRBJ2-3
CASSLPGLGTDTQYF
TGTGCCAGCAGCTTACCGGGACTAGGCACAGATACGCAGTATTTT
>TRBD2|14|few|TRBV7-9|TRBJ2-5
CASSFPTSRETQYF
TGTGCCAGCAGCTTTCCGACTAGCCGAGAGACCCAGTACTTC
>NA|14|many|TRBV12-3/TRBV12-4|TRBJ2-1
CASSFRDWDNEQFF
TGTGCCAGCAGTTTTAGGGATTGGGACAATGAGCAGTTCTTC
>TRBD2|16|few|TRBV7-9|TRBJ2-7
CASSALAGLVSYEQYF
TGTGCCAGCAGCGCACTAGCGGGGTTAGTCTCCTACGAGCAGTACTTC
>TRBD2|16|NA|TRBV27|TRBJ2-3
CASSLSGRASTDTQYF
TGTGCCAGCAGTTTGAGCGGGAGGGCTAGCACAGATACGCAGTATTTT
>TRBD2|14|many|TRBV6-6|TRBJ2-1
CASSKAGEVNEQFF
TGTGCCAGCAGTAAAGCGGGAGAGGTGAATGAGCAGTTCTTC
>NA|17|few|TRBV14|TRBJ1-4
CASSQLAGRRRNEKLFF
TGTGCCAGCAGCCAATTGGCAGGAAGGCGGAGGAATGAAAAACTGTTTTTT
>TRBD2|14|NA|TRBV6-4|TRBJ2-2
CASSPGGSTGELFF
TGTGCCAGCAGTCCTGGCGGGAGCACCGGGGAGCTGTTTTTT
>NA|15|many|TRBV27|TRBJ2-3
CASSLAPYPTDTQYF
TGTGCCAGCAGTTTAGCGCCATACCCCACAGATACGCAGTATTTT
>TRBD1|17|many|TRBV5-1|TRBJ2-7
CASSWGQGWMIRGEQYF
TGCGCCAGCAGCTGGGGACAGGGTTGGATGATCCGGGGCGAGCAGTACTTC
>TRBD1|15|NA|TRBV7-2|TRBJ1-2
CASSPRQGYLYGYTF
TGTGCCAGCAGCCCAAGACAGGGCTACCTCTATGGCTACACCTTC
>TRBD2|15|few|TRBV6-2/TRBV6-3|TRBJ2-2
CASSMLAGGPGELFF
TGTGCCAGCAGTATGCTAGCGGGAGGGCCCGGGGAGCTGTTTTTT
>NA|14|many|TRBV5-1|TRBJ2-3
CASSRDRSTDTQYF
TGCGCCAGCAGCCGCGACAGATCCACAGATACGCAGTATTTT
>NA|16|many|TRBV4-1|TRBJ2-3
CASSPTRGRTTDTQYF
TGCGCCAGCAGCCCGACCCGAGGACGGACCACAGATACGCAGTATTTT